This T cell receptor beta chain derives from a study of blood T cells in healthy people across ages (dated by TCRdb to the mid-2010s). Background on the whole study: In model experiments, roughly one uniquely barcoded TCR beta cDNA molecule per two T cells was captured by template switching. The study measured age-related changes in TCR beta repertoire diversity using deep sequencing normalized with unique cDNA molecular identifiers. Donors were grouped into four age groups: young (average 16 years), middle-aged (roughly 38), aged (approximately 58) and long-lived (approximately 78). Donors of different ages were randomly distributed across sequencing lanes to avoid experimental bias. The study analyzed two additional independent replicas of 1 million unique cDNA reads from the same blood draw for two donors, one aged 18 to 30 and one aged 80 or older. The research as a whole found: Observed TCR beta diversity per million T cells fell roughly linearly with age, and a significant reduction was already apparent by age approximately 40. Because donor CMV infection status was unknown, age-related changes in expanded clonotypes were potentially confounded. The long-lived group showed more naive CD4+ T cells, fewer expanded clones and increased TCR diversity than the aged group, suggesting age selection. Observed TCR beta diversity correlated strongly with the percentage of naive T cells measured by flow cytometry. Estimates of total diversity from one million sequenced T cells were regarded as lower bounds and underestimates. Because profiling used bulk unsorted PBMCs, naive and antigen-experienced compartments could not be compared conclusively.

Donors were a few dozen systemically healthy Caucasian individuals from Russia aged roughly 6 to 95 years. Each donor gave ten milliliters of peripheral blood, drawn into EDTA-treated Vacutainer tubes. Ficoll-Paque density-gradient centrifugation was used to isolate PBMCs, with at least 6 million obtained per sample. Total RNA was extracted from PBMCs with Trizol reagent, with at least 6 micrograms obtained per sample. Naive CD45RAhigh/CD27high T cell percentages were measured by flow cytometry on a PBMC aliquot from every donor. To prepare the library, 5' RACE was applied. Sequencing took place on an Illumina HiSeq 2500. A second PCR of about 6 to 12 cycles was run with a J-beta primer mix and a sample-barcoded 5' primer. Each TCR beta cDNA molecule received a unique molecular identifier from a template-switch 5' adaptor carrying 12 random nucleotides. At least 2.5 million CDR3-containing paired-end reads were obtained from each sample. All of the RNA was converted into first-strand cDNA using the Mint cDNA synthesis kit, with a TRBC-specific oligonucleotide serving as the primer. Following uracil-DNA glycosylase treatment, all cDNA underwent a first 18-cycle PCR with the universal primers M1SS and BC2_uni_R. Under the source paper's analysis protocol: Each sample was normalized by randomly selecting 1 million high-quality reads, each carrying a distinct molecular identifier. Reads sharing molecular identifiers were discarded rather than binned into consensus sequences. MiTCR, run with a Q25 quality threshold and the strictest error-elimination algorithm, handled CDR3 identification, clonotype clustering and error correction. Lower-bound total TCR beta diversity was estimated with a nonparametric unseen species model using Euler transformation. Using fastp trimming at Q25 and MiXCR clonotype assembly, TCRdb reanalyzed the public sequencing data and kept in-frame beta chains. Records with the same CDR3 protein are collapsed into one entry carrying the most frequent genes and DNA. These V and J calls originate from TCRdb's pipeline instead of the authors' own analysis. For this sample the table gives about 830,000 distinct CDR3 sequences, of which 62% were detected only once. Around a quarter of the sample is in the top ten clones.

CDR3 length: 17 amino acids, cysteine to phenylalanine. Of the read, only the CDR3 DNA is kept; its 51 bases are in frame from base 1. Trimming takes 4 bases from V and 2 bases from J, and the germline ends sit 20 bases apart. CDR1 SGHTA and CDR2 FQGNSA are derived from the germline V gene. Regarding this clonotype: The antigen it recognizes is unknown. The input lacks base qualities; no much larger clone sits a single base away.

The sequenced material came from blood. The rearranged segments are TRBV7-2 and TRBJ2-5, and the D gene may be TRBD2, 7 bases matching. This clonotype was sampled from a man in his thirties or forties in good health. The DNA sequence is TGTGCCAGCAGCTCACGGGGGGCGGTGACAGCACAAGAGACCCAGTACTTC. The encoded protein is CASSSRGAVTAQETQYF.